This T cell receptor (beta chain) was identified during a study of technical replicates of blood from a few donors (dated by TCRdb to the late 2010s). Including cysteine and phenylalanine, the CDR3 has 15 amino acids. CDR3 DNA only is kept here, 45 bases in frame from base 1. V drops 1 base and J drops 3 bases, leaving 10 bases in between. The germline V gene (reference sequence) yields SEHNR for CDR1 and FQNEAQ for CDR2. On this clone itself: Its recognized antigen is unknown. Base qualities are not provided; no much larger clone lies one nucleotide away.

Library preparation employed the immunoSEQ multiplex PCR assay. Imported from immuneACCESS, the table was reduced by TCRdb to in-frame sequences with V and J called. These copies leave out some clones; in studies compared against another copy, an unresolved V gene accounts for under half, and the cause of the remainder is not known. The sample data list tens of thousands of clones, and about 94% of these were observed just once. The top ten clones comprise about 0.25% of the sample. The sequence is built from TRBV7-9 and TRBJ2-1; the D gene is perhaps TRBD2, from 5 matching bases. Sequenced material: T cells isolated from PBMCs. This receptor was obtained from a human donor in good health. The nucleotide sequence reads as follows: TGTGCCAGCAGCTTAGAGGGAGCTAACTACAATGAGCAGTTCTTC. It encodes CASSLEGANYNEQFF.